Below are 28 T cell receptor beta chains sequenced from a single sample in a study of OX40 agonist ivuxolimab in advanced cancers. The method was immunoSEQ multiplex PCR; TCRdb's version includes in-frame clones alone and lacks a portion of them. Found here are roughly 19,000 clones, around 81% of them singletons; the top ten hold 3.8%. Sequencing used CD4+ or CD8+ T cells sorted from blood, obtained in a trial of the OX40 agonist ivuxolimab. These TCRs come from an adult with an advanced solid tumor such as melanoma, head and neck, liver or kidney cancer.

The chain joins TRBV4-3 to TRBJ2-1, with a possible D match to TRBD2 (5 bases). Germline V CDR1 and CDR2: LGHNA, YSLEER. Trimming stripped 2 bases from V and 0 bases from J, with 11 bases between. The CDR3 sequence is 16 residues long. This chain's CDR3 is CASSQQRSSSYNEQFF. The CDR3 nucleotides are TGCGCCAGCAGCCAACAGCGGAGCAGCTCCTACAATGAGCAGTTCTTC.

This clone was seen more than once but under ten times. The chain links TRBV5-1 to TRBJ2-1; 7 nucleotides line up with TRBD2. From germline, CDR1 is SGHRS and CDR2 YFSETQ. This CDR3 is 15 amino acids long. V was pared by 6 bases and J by 8 bases, with 14 bases of the junction left unmatched. DNA for the CDR3: TGCGCCAGCACCCTAACCGGGACTACAGGTTATGAGCAGTTCTTC. Translation: CASTLTGTTGYEQFF.

V usage is TRBV7-9 and J usage is TRBJ2-1; 8 bases map to TRBD1. With 2 bases clipped from V and 9 bases from J, the junction kept 3 bases outside the gene matches. The CDR3 totals 13 residues. Looked up from germline, CDR1 is SEHNR and CDR2 is FQNEAQ (reference sequence). In nucleotides, the CDR3 is TGTGCCAGCAGCTTAAGACAGGGGCCTGAGCAGTTCTTC. This encodes CASSLRQGPEQFF.

The gene calls are TRBV18 and TRBJ2-2, with D unclear. Trimming left V 3 bases short and J 6 bases short, with 14 bases between. Per germline, CDR1 KGHSH and CDR2 LQKENI. The CDR3 runs to 15 residues. CDR3 sequence (DNA): TGTGCCAGCTCACCGGCCCTGGGCAGCGCCGGGGAGCTGTTTTTT. The encoded protein is CASSPALGSAGELFF. Based on the CDR3 plus reference TRBV18 and TRBJ2-2, the full variable domain is NAGVMQNPRHLVRRRGQEARLRCSPMKGHSHVYWYRQLPEEGLKFMVYLQKENIIDESGMPKERFSAEFPKEGPSILRIQQVVRGDSAAYFCASSPALGSAGELFFGEGSRLTVL.

The chain has TRBV7-2 and TRBJ1-3; D is uncertain. CDR3 length: 16 amino acids. V was cut by 0 bases and J by 0 bases, with 9 bases left in between. Germline CDR1 SGHTA, CDR2 FQGNSA. The CDR3 DNA is TGTGCCAGCAGCTTAGCGGGTCGGGGCTCTGGAAACACCATATATTTT. The encoded protein is CASSLAGRGSGNTIYF. The full variable domain, in which reference TRBV7-2 and TRBJ1-3 provide the parts outside the CDR3, is GAGVSQSPSNKVTEKGKDVELRCDPISGHTALYWYRQSLGQGLEFLIYFQGNSAPDKSGLPSDRFSAERTGGSVSTLTIQRTQQEDSAVYLCASSLAGRGSGNTIYFGEGSWLTVV.

The V call is TRBV7-3, the J call TRBJ2-1; D gene ambiguous. Per germline, CDR1 SGHTA and CDR2 FQGTGA. The CDR3 loop spans 16 amino acids. The V end lost 6 bases, the J end lost 2 bases, and 17 bases lay between the germline ends. CDR3: CASSPRSGLTYNEQFF. DNA of the CDR3: TGTGCCAGCAGTCCTCGGTCGGGCCTAACCTACAATGAGCAGTTCTTC.

This chain links TRBV5-1 with TRBJ2-3; TRBD1 matches 10 bases. Germline CDR1 is SGHRS and CDR2 is YFSETQ. The CDR3 extends over 16 amino acids. With V trimmed by 0 bases and J by 1 base, 2 bases remained unmatched. The CDR3 is CASSLAGTGGTDTQYF. CDR3 bases: TGCGCCAGCAGCTTGGCCGGGACAGGGGGCACAGATACGCAGTATTTT.

The CDR3 sequence is CASSWGLGDRRTQYF. The CDR3 nucleotides are TGTGCCAGCAGCTGGGGACTAGGGGATCGACGAACGCAGTATTTT. The chain links TRBV7-8 to TRBJ2-3, with 8 nucleotides matching TRBD2. V gave up 4 bases and J gave up 9 bases; unmatched junction bases: 12. The CDR3 is 15 amino acids. The germline gives CDR1 SGHVS, CDR2 FQNEAQ.

This chain's CDR3 is CASSSSLAGLYEQYF. The DNA of the CDR3 is TGCGCCAGCAGCTCGTCACTAGCGGGACTGTACGAGCAGTACTTC. This rearrangement joins TRBV5-1 to TRBJ2-7; the match to TRBD2 covers 10 bases. Germline CDR1 is SGHRS and CDR2 is YFSETQ. J gave up 4 bases and V 3 bases, and 7 bases lay outside the gene matches. The CDR3 runs 15 residues.

The gene calls are TRBV5-1 and TRBJ2-2, with a possible D match to TRBD2 (7 bases). Germline V gene sequence: CDR1 SGHRS, CDR2 YFSETQ. The CDR3 runs 16 residues. Trimming shortened V by 0 bases and J by 2 bases, and 11 bases separated the two germline ends. The CDR3 nucleotides read TGCGCCAGCAGCTTGGCCCGGGGGGCAAACACCGGGGAGCTGTTTTTT. This sequence encodes CASSLARGANTGELFF.

This chain uses TRBV19 with TRBJ2-5; 10 nucleotides agree with TRBD2. V shed 1 base, J shed 4 bases, and the junction held 12 bases outside the gene matches. Germline CDR1 is LNHDA and CDR2 is SQIVND (reference sequence). The CDR3 extends over 18 amino acids. CDR3: CASSIGSSGRAYGETQYF. The CDR3 coding sequence is TGTGCCAGTAGTATAGGGTCCAGCGGGAGGGCCTATGGAGAGACCCAGTACTTC. The full variable domain, rest sourced from reference TRBV19 and TRBJ2-5, is DGGITQSPKYLFRKEGQNVTLSCEQNLNHDAMYWYRQDPGQGLRLIYYSQIVNDFQKGDIAEGYSVSREKKESFPLTVTSAQKNPTAFYLCASSIGSSGRAYGETQYFGPGTRLLVL.

The V gene is TRBV7-2, the J gene TRBJ2-5; TRBD2 aligns across 8 bases. The DNA end is more similar to TRBJ2-7, so the J call may be wrong. This CDR3 contains 14 residues. Germline assignment: CDR1 SGHTA and CDR2 FQGNSA. The CDR3 loop reads CASSSTSGTYEQYF. The CDR3 region has the DNA TGTGCCAGCAGCTCTACTAGCGGAACCTACGAGCAGTACTTC.

J is TRBJ1-1 and V is TRBV5-1; possibly TRBD1 for D (5 bases). Germline V lookup: CDR1 SGHRS, CDR2 YFSETQ. The ends were cut back, 1 base at V and 2 bases at J, with 12 bases in the middle. The CDR3 has 15 residues. The CDR3 protein is CASSLILGHNTEAFF. The CDR3 DNA follows: TGCGCCAGCAGCTTGATTCTGGGGCACAACACTGAAGCTTTCTTT.

This sequence joins TRBV30 and TRBJ2-6; the D gene is possibly TRBD2 (6 bases). Germline V CDR1 and CDR2: GTSNPN, SVGIG (reference sequence). V dropped 3 bases and J dropped 1 base, with 10 bases sitting between them. The CDR3 length is 15 residues. The CDR3 DNA follows: TGTGCCTGGAGGGAGGGTAGATCTGGGGCCAACGTCCTGACTTTC. Its protein product is CAWREGRSGANVLTF.

The chain couples TRBV7-9 to TRBJ2-7, with 8 bases aligning to TRBD1. Trimming removed 5 bases from V and 12 bases from J; junction bases left unmatched: 9. Germline CDR1 reads SEHNR; CDR2 reads FQNEAQ (reference sequence). The CDR3 is made up of 12 amino acids. The CDR3 coding sequence is TGTGCCAGCAGCAATGACAGGGGACGGAGGTACTTC. The encoded protein is CASSNDRGRRYF.

V is TRBV6-6 and J is TRBJ2-2; a possible D gene is TRBD1 (6 bases). CDR3 length: 14 residues. In germline, CDR1 is MNHNY, CDR2 SVGAGI (reference sequence). V lost 7 bases and J lost 5, with 14 bases in between. CDR3 residues: CASNQQGRTGELFF. The CDR3 coding sequence is TGTGCCAGCAACCAACAGGGAAGGACCGGGGAGCTGTTTTTT.

This clone was counted once. The chain employs TRBV6-1 and TRBJ2-5; the D gene is possibly TRBD2 (5 bases). Trimming removed 6 bases from V and 6 bases from J, with 11 bases in between. The CDR3 totals 12 residues. CDR1 is MNHNS, CDR2 SASEGT, per germline. The CDR3 loop is CASRGLDKTQYF. CDR3 sequence (DNA): TGTGCCAGCAGAGGACTGGATAAGACCCAGTACTTC.

This chain joins TRBV28 and TRBJ2-3; D assignment may be TRBD1 or TRBD2 (7 bases each). Germline V gene sequence: CDR1 MDHEN, CDR2 SYDVKM. CDR3 length: 16 residues. V lost 6 bases and J lost 4, with 20 bases in between. DNA for the CDR3: TGTGCCAGCAGGAATCTCAGGGGGAGGGCGGCAGATACGCAGTATTTT. Its protein is CASRNLRGRAADTQYF.

This sequence joins TRBV7-9 and TRBJ2-7, with 10 bases aligning to TRBD2. This CDR3 has 14 amino acids. With 5 bases clipped from V and 7 bases from J, the junction kept 8 bases outside the gene matches. Germline CDR1 is SEHNR and CDR2 is FQNEAQ (reference sequence). The CDR3 coding sequence is TGTGCCAGCAGCGGGGGGCTAGCGGGAGTAGAGCAGTACTTC. Its translation is CASSGGLAGVEQYF. The variable domain in full, completed from reference TRBV7-9 and TRBJ2-7, reads DTGVSQNPRHKITKRGQNVTFRCDPISEHNRLYWYRQTLGQGPEFLTYFQNEAQLEKSRLLSDRFSAERPKGSFSTLEIQRTEQGDSAMYLCASSGGLAGVEQYFGPGTRLTVT.

The count of this clone is one. V gene TRBV28 combines with J gene TRBJ2-1; TRBD2 aligns across 8 bases. From germline, CDR1 is MDHEN and CDR2 SYDVKM. The V segment lost 10 bases and the J segment 3 bases; nucleotides outside the gene matches: 14. The length of the CDR3 is 16 residues. This CDR3 is CATPSRVAGNYNEQFF. The CDR3 DNA sequence: TGTGCCACCCCCTCGCGGGTAGCGGGAAACTACAATGAGCAGTTCTTC.

This sequence joins TRBV18 and TRBJ2-3, with D tentatively TRBD2 (5 bases). V was cut by 4 bases and J by 7 bases, with 12 bases left in between. This CDR3 comprises 13 residues. Germline CDR1 and CDR2: KGHSH and LQKENI. CDR3 sequence reads: CASSRLDGNTQYF. CDR3 coding DNA: TGTGCCAGCTCACGACTGGACGGGAATACGCAGTATTTT. The variable domain in full, with the rest retrieved from reference TRBV18 and TRBJ2-3, is NAGVMQNPRHLVRRRGQEARLRCSPMKGHSHVYWYRQLPEEGLKFMVYLQKENIIDESGMPKERFSAEFPKEGPSILRIQQVVRGDSAAYFCASSRLDGNTQYFGPGTRLTVL.

The sample holds one count of this clone. The chain has TRBV7-9 and TRBJ2-3; 9 bases map to TRBD1. Germline CDR1 reads SEHNR; CDR2 reads FQNEAQ (reference sequence). Trimming took 1 base from V and 4 from J; bases not matched to a gene: 3. The CDR3 is made up of 15 amino acids. The CDR3 coding sequence is TGTGCCAGCAGCTTAGGGGACAGGGTCTCAGATACGCAGTATTTT. This translates into CASSLGDRVSDTQYF.

A note on this clone: The junction differs from germline at one of its ends, possibly a read error. The same CDR3 can be traced to other DNA sequences in this sample. The V call is TRBV7-2, the J call TRBJ2-5; D gene unclear. The CDR3 is made up of 14 amino acids. Per germline, CDR1 SGHTA and CDR2 FQGNSA. The CDR3 sequence: CASSLSTHQETQYF. In nucleotides, the CDR3 is TGTGCCAGTAGCTTGAGTACACATCAAGAGACCCAGTACTTC.

The chain couples TRBV18 to TRBJ2-7; the match to TRBD1 covers 9 bases. Germline CDR1 is KGHSH and CDR2 is LQKENI. This CDR3 spans 15 amino acids. With V trimmed by 4 bases and J by 2 bases, 6 bases remained unmatched. As DNA, the CDR3 is TGTGCCAGCTCACTAACCGGGACAGGGCCCTACGAGCAGTACTTC. Translation: CASSLTGTGPYEQYF.

This chain connects TRBV18 to TRBJ2-7; D is ambiguous. The V and J ends lost 2 bases and 7 bases respectively, with 9 bases between them. The CDR3 sequence is 12 residues long. Per germline, CDR1 KGHSH and CDR2 LQKENI. As DNA, the CDR3 is TGTGCCAGCTCACCAGAGGTCGGTGAGCAGTACTTC. It is translated as CASSPEVGEQYF.

The chain recombines TRBV28 with TRBJ2-1, with TRBD2 matching 7 bases. The germline gives CDR1 MDHEN, CDR2 SYDVKM. The CDR3 has 13 residues. After removal of 11 bases from V and 5 bases from J, the junction contained 9 bases not matched to a gene. CDR3 in amino acids: CAHSGTTNNEQFF. In DNA form, the CDR3 reads TGTGCCCACTCCGGGACTACAAACAATGAGCAGTTCTTC.

The chain uses TRBV5-1 and TRBJ1-6; perhaps TRBD1 as D (6 bases). Trimming took 6 bases from V and 6 from J, leaving 13 bases between them. The CDR3 covers 14 residues. Germline values: CDR1 SGHRS, CDR2 YFSETQ. In DNA form, the CDR3 reads TGCGCCAGCAAGGTCAGGGGAGGTAATTCACCCCTCCACTTT. This translates into CASKVRGGNSPLHF.

V gene TRBV7-2 combines with J gene TRBJ1-3; 8 positions match TRBD1. Germline V gives CDR1 SGHTA, CDR2 FQGNSA. The V and J ends lost 5 bases and 0 bases, in that order; junction bases with no gene match: 9. This CDR3 spans 17 amino acids. This CDR3 reads CASSLVAGGSSGNTIYF. The CDR3 DNA reads as TGTGCCAGCAGCCTAGTGGCAGGGGGCTCCTCTGGAAACACCATATATTTT.